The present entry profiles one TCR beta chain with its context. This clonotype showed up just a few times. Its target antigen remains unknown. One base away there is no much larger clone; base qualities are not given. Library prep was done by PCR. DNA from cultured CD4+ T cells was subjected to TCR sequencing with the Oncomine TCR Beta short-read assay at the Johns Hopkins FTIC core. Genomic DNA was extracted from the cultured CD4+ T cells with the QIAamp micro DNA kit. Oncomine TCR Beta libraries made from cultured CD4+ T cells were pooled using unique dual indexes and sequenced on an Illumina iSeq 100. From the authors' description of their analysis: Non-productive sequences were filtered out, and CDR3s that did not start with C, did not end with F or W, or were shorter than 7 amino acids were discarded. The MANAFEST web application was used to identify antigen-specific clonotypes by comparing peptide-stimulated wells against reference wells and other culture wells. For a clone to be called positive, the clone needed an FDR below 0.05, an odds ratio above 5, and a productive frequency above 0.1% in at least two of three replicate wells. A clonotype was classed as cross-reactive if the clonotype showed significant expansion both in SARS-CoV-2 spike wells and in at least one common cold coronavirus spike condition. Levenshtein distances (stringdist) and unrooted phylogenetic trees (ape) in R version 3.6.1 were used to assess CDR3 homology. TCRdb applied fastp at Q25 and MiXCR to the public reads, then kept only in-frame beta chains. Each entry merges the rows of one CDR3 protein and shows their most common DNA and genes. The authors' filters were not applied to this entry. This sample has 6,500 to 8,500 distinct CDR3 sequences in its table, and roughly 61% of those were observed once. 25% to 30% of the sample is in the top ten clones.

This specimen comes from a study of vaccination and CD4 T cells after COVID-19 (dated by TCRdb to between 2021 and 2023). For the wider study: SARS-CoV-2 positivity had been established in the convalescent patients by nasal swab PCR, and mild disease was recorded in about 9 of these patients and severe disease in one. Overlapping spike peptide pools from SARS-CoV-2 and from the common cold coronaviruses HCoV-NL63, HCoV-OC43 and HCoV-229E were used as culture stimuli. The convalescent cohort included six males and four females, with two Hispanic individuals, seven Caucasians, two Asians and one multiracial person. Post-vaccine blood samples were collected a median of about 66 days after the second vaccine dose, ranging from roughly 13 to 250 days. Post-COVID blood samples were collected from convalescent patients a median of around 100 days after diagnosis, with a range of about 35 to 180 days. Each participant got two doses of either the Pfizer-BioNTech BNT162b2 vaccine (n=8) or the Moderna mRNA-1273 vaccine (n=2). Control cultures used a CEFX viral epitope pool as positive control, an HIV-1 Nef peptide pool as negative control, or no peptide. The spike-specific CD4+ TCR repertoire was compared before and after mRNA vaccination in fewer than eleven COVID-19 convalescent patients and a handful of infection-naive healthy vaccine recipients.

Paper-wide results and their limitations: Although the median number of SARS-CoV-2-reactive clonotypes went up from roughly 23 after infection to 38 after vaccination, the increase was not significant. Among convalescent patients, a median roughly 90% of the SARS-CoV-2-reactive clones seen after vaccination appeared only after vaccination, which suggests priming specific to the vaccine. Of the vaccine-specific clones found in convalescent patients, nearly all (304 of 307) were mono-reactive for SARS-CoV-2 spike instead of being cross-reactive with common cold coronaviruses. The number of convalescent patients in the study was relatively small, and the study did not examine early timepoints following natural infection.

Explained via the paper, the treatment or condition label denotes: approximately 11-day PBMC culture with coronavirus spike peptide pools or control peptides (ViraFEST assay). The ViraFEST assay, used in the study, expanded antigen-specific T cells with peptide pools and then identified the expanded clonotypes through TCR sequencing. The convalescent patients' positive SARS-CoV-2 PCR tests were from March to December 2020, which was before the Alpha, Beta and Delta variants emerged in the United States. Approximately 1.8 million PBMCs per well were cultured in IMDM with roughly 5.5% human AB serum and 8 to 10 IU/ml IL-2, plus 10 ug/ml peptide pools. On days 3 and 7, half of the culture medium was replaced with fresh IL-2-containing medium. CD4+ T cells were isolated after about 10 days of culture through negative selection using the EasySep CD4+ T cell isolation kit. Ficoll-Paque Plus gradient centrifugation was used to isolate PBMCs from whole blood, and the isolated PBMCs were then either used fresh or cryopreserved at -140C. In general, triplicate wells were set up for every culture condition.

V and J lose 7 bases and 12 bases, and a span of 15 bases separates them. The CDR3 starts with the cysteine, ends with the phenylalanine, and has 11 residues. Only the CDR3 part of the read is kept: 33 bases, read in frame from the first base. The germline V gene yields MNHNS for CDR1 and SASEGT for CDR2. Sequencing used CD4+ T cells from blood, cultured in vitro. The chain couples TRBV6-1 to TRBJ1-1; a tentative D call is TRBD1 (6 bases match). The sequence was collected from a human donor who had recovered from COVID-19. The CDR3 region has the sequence CASTDRRRTFF. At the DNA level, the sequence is TGTGCCAGCACCGACAGGCGGAGAACTTTCTTT.